The 20 T cell receptor beta chains below all came from one sample that was sequenced in a study of OX40 agonist ivuxolimab in advanced cancers. TCRdb's copy holds only in-frame clones and misses some; the assay was immunoSEQ multiplex PCR. The sample shows 60,000 to 70,000 clones, 84% of them seen only once. The sequencing here drew on CD4+ or CD8+ T cells sorted from blood, taken in a trial of the OX40 agonist ivuxolimab. These receptor sequences come from an adult with an advanced solid tumor such as melanoma, head and neck, liver or kidney cancer.

V gene TRBV12-2 combines with J gene TRBJ1-5; TRBD1, as called in the table, went unchecked against the DNA. TRBV12-2 is shown as a pseudogene. The CDR3 covers 16 residues. This chain's CDR3 is CASRPGTGCGNQPQHF. The CDR3 DNA reads TGTGCAAGTCGCCCCGGGACAGGGTGCGGCAATCAGCCCCAGCATTTT.

This chain connects TRBV11-2 to TRBJ2-1; no reliable D call. The CDR3 length is 11 residues. The ends were cut back, 4 bases at V and 8 bases at J, with 6 bases in the middle. CDR1 is SGHAT and CDR2 is FQNNGV in the germline V gene. CDR3 residues: CASSSQDEQFF. The CDR3 DNA reads TGTGCCAGCAGCTCGCAGGATGAGCAGTTCTTC.

This chain uses TRBV7-7 with TRBJ2-7, with D perhaps matching TRBD1 (7 bases). The CDR3 covers 13 residues. V lost 5 bases and J lost 7, with 15 bases in between. In germline, CDR1 is SSHAT, CDR2 FNYEAQ (reference sequence). CDR3 coding DNA: TGTGCCAGCAGCCTCGCGGAGGGACAGGAGCAGTACTTC. Protein sequence: CASSLAEGQEQYF.

The chain couples TRBV9 to TRBJ2-3; the D call may be TRBD1 or TRBD2 (6 bases each). CDR1 and CDR2 (germline): SGDLS, YYNGEE. CDR3 length: 18 residues. The V end was cut by 3 bases, the J end by 0 bases, with 20 bases between. In nucleotides, the CDR3 is TGTGCCAGCAGCGCACTCATGAGAGGGGGGACAAGCACAGATACGCAGTATTTT. This encodes CASSALMRGGTSTDTQYF. Variable domain in full (rest from reference TRBV9 and TRBJ2-3): DSGVTQTPKHLITATGQRVTLRCSPRSGDLSVYWYQQSLDQGLQFLIQYYNGEERAKGNILERFSAQQFPDLHSELNLSSLELGDSALYFCASSALMRGGTSTDTQYFGPGTRLTVL.

The V call is TRBV5-1, the J call TRBJ1-5, with a weak D call TRBD1 (5 bases). In germline, CDR1 is SGHRS, CDR2 YFSETQ. The ends were cut back, 9 bases at V and 11 bases at J, with 18 bases in the middle. This CDR3 spans 12 amino acids. CDR3 region: CATPTGGGTQHF. Here the CDR3 DNA reads TGCGCCACCCCAACCGGTGGGGGGACCCAGCATTTT.

The chain recombines TRBV9 with TRBJ2-1; TRBD2 aligns across 7 bases. CDR3 size: 14 residues. The germline V gene has CDR1 SGDLS and CDR2 YYNGEE. Germline trimming cut 0 bases from V and 6 bases from J; bases unmatched to any gene: 3. CDR3: CASSVAGGTNEQFF. The CDR3 coding sequence is TGTGCCAGCAGCGTAGCGGGAGGAACCAATGAGCAGTTCTTC.

This chain connects TRBV7-2 to TRBJ1-1; 10 bases agree with TRBD1. J lost 3 bases, V lost 1 base, and 2 bases had no gene match. CDR1 SGHTA and CDR2 FQGNSA come from the germline V gene. This CDR3 contains 15 residues. The CDR3 here is CASSLDGTGDTEAFF. In nucleotides, the CDR3 is TGTGCCAGCAGCTTAGACGGGACAGGGGACACTGAAGCTTTCTTT.

This clone was seen only a few times. This chain uses TRBV6-1 with TRBJ1-2, with D unresolved. V was clipped by 6 bases and J by 2 bases, with 7 bases between them. Germline lookup yields CDR1 MNHNS and CDR2 SASEGT. The CDR3 spans 12 residues. The CDR3 spells CASRGSNYGYTF. CDR3 coding DNA: TGTGCCAGCAGAGGCAGCAACTATGGCTACACCTTC.

The V gene is TRBV5-4, the J gene TRBJ2-1; unclear D gene. Germline CDR1 reads SGHNT; CDR2 reads YYREEE (reference sequence). CDR3 length equals 16 residues. V was pared by 0 bases and J by 0 bases, with 10 bases between. The chain's CDR3 is CASSLDFWSSYNEQFF. The CDR3 DNA reads TGTGCCAGCAGCTTGGACTTCTGGAGCTCCTACAATGAGCAGTTCTTC.

This sequence joins TRBV19 and TRBJ2-2; TRBD1 matches at 7 bases. CDR1 and CDR2 (germline): LNHDA, SQIVND (reference sequence). The trim removed 6 bases at V and 3 bases at J, leaving 10 bases unmatched. CDR3 length equals 16 residues. DNA for the CDR3: TGTGCCAGTAGCTCCCCCGAGGGGGCTCACACCGGGGAGCTGTTTTTT. Encoded protein: CASSSPEGAHTGELFF.

The CDR3 spells CASSLKAQYEQYF. CDR3 sequence (DNA): TGCGCCAGCAGCTTGAAAGCCCAGTACGAGCAGTACTTC. V is TRBV5-1 and J is TRBJ2-7; D uncertain. Trimming took off 1 base at V and 4 bases at J, with 9 bases between the two ends. This CDR3 region has 13 residues. CDR1 is SGHRS, CDR2 YFSETQ, per germline.

The CDR3 here is CASSLLAGGNEQFF. The CDR3 nucleotides read TGTGCCAGCAGTCTACTAGCGGGAGGCAATGAGCAGTTCTTC. This chain connects TRBV2 to TRBJ2-1, with 12 bases matching TRBD2. The CDR3 is 14 residues long. Germline CDR1 reads SNHLY; CDR2 reads FYNNEI. Losses at the gene ends were 5 bases for V and 6 bases for J; bases not matched to a gene: 2.

The chain links TRBV4-1 to TRBJ1-6; D call uncertain. Deletions cut 0 bases from V and 7 bases from J, with 10 bases between. Germline CDR1 reads MGHRA; CDR2 reads YSYEKL. This CDR3 spans 15 amino acids. CDR3 in amino acids: CASSQDPWANSPLHF. CDR3 DNA: TGCGCCAGCAGCCAAGACCCCTGGGCCAATTCACCCCTCCACTTT.

The chain couples TRBV27 to TRBJ2-3; 12 bases match TRBD2. There are 19 residues in the CDR3. The V gene end was trimmed by 6 bases and the J gene end by 8 bases; junction bases not matched to a gene: 21. Germline CDR1 and CDR2: MNHEY and SMNVEV (reference sequence). CDR3 bases: TGTGCCAGCAGCCTCCTATGGGGGGCTAGCGGGAGGGCCGGTGGTACGCAGTATTTT. Protein product: CASSLLWGASGRAGGTQYF.

The chain has TRBV6-5 and TRBJ2-7; 8 bases align to TRBD1. In germline, CDR1 is MNHEY, CDR2 SVGAGI. V dropped 7 bases and J dropped 4; count of bases not matched to a gene: 9. This CDR3 is built from 14 residues. CDR3 DNA: TGTGCCAGCAACCGACAGGGGCCCCTTTACGAGCAGTACTTC. Amino acids: CASNRQGPLYEQYF.

This clone was observed once. This sequence joins TRBV20-1 and TRBJ1-6; D gene unclear. The length of the CDR3 is 9 residues. CDR1 is DFQATT and CDR2 is SNEGSKA in the germline V gene (reference sequence). The CDR3 sequence: CRNKEVLHF. As DNA, the CDR3 is TGCAGGAATAAAGAGGTTCTCCACTTT.

The chain links TRBV18 to TRBJ2-1, with unresolved D. Germline loops: CDR1 KGHSH, CDR2 LQKENI. The V gene lost 2 bases and the J gene lost 4 bases, with 12 bases spanning the gap. The CDR3 has 15 amino acids. Here the CDR3 reads CASSPLGTHYNEQFF. The CDR3 DNA follows: TGTGCCAGCTCACCATTAGGCACCCATTACAATGAGCAGTTCTTC.

This clone was found a few times. This chain connects TRBV19 to TRBJ2-1; D remains unclear. CDR1 is LNHDA, CDR2 SQIVND, per germline (reference sequence). The V gene lost 3 bases and the J gene lost 7 bases, with 4 bases spanning the gap. The CDR3 is made up of 11 amino acids. The CDR3 loop reads CASSILNEQFF. The CDR3 nucleotides read TGTGCCAGTAGTATTCTGAATGAGCAGTTCTTC.

The J gene is TRBJ2-3, the V gene TRBV11-2, with TRBD2 identical over 7 bases. CDR1 SGHAT and CDR2 FQNNGV come from the germline V gene. V trimming: 2 bases; J trimming: 0 bases; junction bases outside the gene matches: 8. The CDR3 spans 17 residues. Here the CDR3 reads CASSLLGLADSTDTQYF. The CDR3 region has the DNA TGTGCCAGCAGCTTACTGGGGCTAGCGGACAGCACAGATACGCAGTATTTT.

This clone was recorded once. The V and J genes are TRBV28 and TRBJ1-3, with a possible D match to TRBD1 (5 bases). V was shortened by 5 bases and J by 4 bases, with 15 bases between the two germline ends. The CDR3 loop spans 15 amino acids. CDR1 MDHEN and CDR2 SYDVKM come from the germline V gene. The CDR3 DNA reads as TGTGCCAGCAGTCCTCAAACAGGTCAAGGAAACACCATATATTTT. Translated: CASSPQTGQGNTIYF.